The entry that follows covers one T cell receptor beta chain sequence. Germline CDR1 and CDR2: MNHNS and SASEGT. The CDR3 loop spans 15 amino acids. The V segment lost 7 bases and the J segment 5 bases; nucleotides outside the gene matches: 11. TCRdb itself ran the reads through MiXCR, one entry per CDR3 protein. The sample gives approximately 500,000 distinct CDR3 sequences, more than 15% of which show up once; 24% is in the top ten. The data belong to a study of T cell repertoires in cytomegalovirus infection. The sample consisted of CD8+ T cells from PBMCs. The TCR originated in a human donor in good health (CMV status not recorded). Some clones in this sample may be carry-over from other donors' samples. This chain connects TRBV6-1 to TRBJ2-1, with 7 nucleotides matching TRBD2. DNA for the CDR3: TGTGCCAGCACCCAGAGACTAGCAGGGAACAATGAGCAGTTCTTC. Protein product: CASTQRLAGNNEQFF.